This paragraph reports one T cell receptor beta chain. This entry comes from a study of shared clonotypes between healthy human individuals. Clones were sequenced by immunoSEQ multiplex PCR, and TCRdb holds only the in-frame ones, with some missing. This sample has under 2,500,000 clones, with approximately 96% found just once. The germline CDR1 and CDR2 sequences are SGHDT and YYEEEE. The CDR3 length is 14 residues. V was trimmed by 2 bases and J by 7 bases, leaving 16 bases between them. V usage is TRBV5-6 and J usage is TRBJ2-7, with a tentative D call TRBD1 (5 bases). The sequence derives from a man aged 18 to 30 in good health. Sequencing was done on a sample of naive CD4+ T cells sorted from blood. Stated subset: CD45RA+ positively selected. The CDR3 is CASSFLTASGEQYF. Here the CDR3 DNA reads TGTGCCAGCAGCTTTTTGACAGCCTCTGGGGAGCAGTACTTC.